This T cell receptor beta chain stems from a study of blood T cell repertoires in COVID-19 (dated by TCRdb to the early 2020s). Looking at the study overall: The collaborator samples originated in the United States, Italy and Spain and spanned the acute and convalescent phases of COVID-19. The prospective study material was composed of cDNA or gDNA derived from T cells, B-cell-depleted T cells, or PBMCs. Subjects who had been exposed to COVID-19, were actively infected with it, or had recovered from it provided the deeply sampled blood TCRbeta repertoires that made up the dataset. The repertoires were made available in a free public database intended to serve as a resource for research on the immune response to SARS-CoV-2. Samples came from the ongoing ImmuneRACE study (first 160 participants) plus 1,254 subjects from 6 global collaborators. The sample metadata nearly always contained a de-identified subject ID, COVID-19 status, age in years and sex. Where HLA class I and class II types were available, the types were taken from metadata supplied by the sample provider, not from assay-based typing.

Participants in the prospective study were enrolled through a virtual design, were aged about 18 to 90 years, and lived in approximately 24 United States geographic areas. To assign participants to cohorts, the prospective study relied on clinical history that participants themselves reported in a screening survey and a study questionnaire. Recovered participants in ImmuneRACE Cohort 3 were defined as having two consecutive negative NP/OP PCR tests, clearance from a healthcare professional, or resolution of symptoms. In the prospective study, whole blood, serum and a nasopharyngeal or oropharyngeal swab were collected from each participant by mobile phlebotomists. Prospective study participants could optionally give additional blood draws and questionnaires over a 2-month period. Before DNA extraction, blood samples from the prospective study were shipped at room temperature or frozen. About this clone: Its binding antigen is unknown. Base-call qualities are not available, and no considerably larger clone is one nucleotide away.

V and J are trimmed by 8 bases and 4 bases, and the gene matches miss 10 bases of the junction. Per the germline V gene, KGHSH is the CDR1 and LQKENI is the CDR2. From the cysteine through the phenylalanine, the CDR3 covers 15 amino acids. The retained sequence is limited to the CDR3, 45 bases, with the frame set at the first base. Beyond this particular receptor, the publication reports: Clinical and demographic metadata were provided uncurated, with the amount varying by source and participant.

TCRbeta CDR3 regions were amplified from genomic DNA by means of the immunoSEQ Assay, a bias-controlled multiplex PCR. In the source study's methods: The number of nucleated cells in each sample was estimated from the amplification of reference gene primers within the assay. To quantify the absolute abundance of each unique TCRbeta CDR3 rearrangement, sequence reads were collapsed and filtered. For each sample, productive Simpson clonality was calculated by taking the square root of Simpson's diversity index across productive rearrangements. The table comes from immuneACCESS by way of TCRdb, which keeps in-frame sequences with V and J called. Part of the clones is missing from these tables; in studies checked, under half for an unresolved V gene and the rest for unknown reasons. V and J calls and clone size are those listed in that table; D and trimming were worked out from the DNA. This sample gives around 250,000 clones in total; around 89% of them show up just once. The ten largest clones take up 3.5% to 4.5% of the sample.

Sample: PBMCs or T cells enriched from blood (not recorded which). This chain joins TRBV18 to TRBJ1-1; 10 junctional bases match TRBD1. The origin of this receptor is a woman aged 25 to 39 who had recovered from COVID-19. The CDR3 reads CASEGTGVLGTEAFF. Read as DNA, the sequence is TGTGCCAGCGAAGGGACAGGGGTTTTGGGCACTGAAGCTTTCTTT.